This T cell receptor beta chain was captured in a study of tumor and adjacent non-tumor tissue in lung cancer (dated by TCRdb to 2017 to 2018). Context from the whole study: Patients with adenocarcinoma (approximately twelve), squamous cell carcinoma (2) and small cell lung cancer (1) were included in the cohort. Among the approximately 15 patients, ages ranged from roughly 31 to 80 years, about 10 were men and 5 were women, and disease was TNM stage I to III. Sequencing produced approximately 130 million productive TCRbeta reads in total, an average of approximately 4 million reads per sample. Using bulk TCRbeta repertoires from around 14 lung cancer patients, the study set lung tumor tissue side by side with matched distant non-tumor lung tissue. TCRbeta CDR3 sequencing was performed on a few dozen paired specimens, with one tumor sample and one normal lung sample collected per patient.

RNA was extracted from bulk unsorted tissue and checked for quality with a NanoDrop ND-1000 and an Agilent 2100. Distant non-tumor tissue taken more than 3 cm from the tumor edge was used as the normal lung sample. Newly diagnosed lung cancer patients without prior chemotherapy who had been admitted for thoracic surgery in China between August and November 2014 were enrolled as donors. The study excluded patients who had received radiotherapy or chemotherapy before or who had another cancer at the same time. Pieces of surgical tissue measuring about 1-2 cm3 were kept in RNAlater solution and stored at -80 degrees C until use. Library method: multiplex PCR. The instrument given in TCRdb is Illumina HiSeq 2500. Following protocols modified from ARM-PCR, the researchers constructed TCRbeta libraries through three rounds of nested PCR with primers (Table S4). PCR products of 200-500 bp were gel-excised and purified with the QIAquick gel extraction kit before sequencing. The source study handled its data this way. Trimmomatic was used to clean the reads, FLASH was used to merge the reads into complete CDR3 sequences, and MiTCR was used to assign the reads to V(D)J germline segments. VDJtools was used to compute clonal diversity as the inverse Simpson's index. A read counted as productive if the sequence was in-frame and lacked a premature stop codon. TCRdb reprocessed the public reads (quality trimming at Q25 with fastp, clone calling with MiXCR) and kept in-frame beta chains. Rows are unified per CDR3 protein, each entry keeping the most common DNA and genes. These V and J calls derive from TCRdb rather than the authors' analysis. The sample table lists some 100,000 distinct CDR3 sequences, approximately 80% of them with a count of one. In total, the top ten clones hold less than 40% of the sample.

Study-wide conclusions, independent of this receptor: In normal lung, the top 100 clones accounted for a significantly larger cumulative share of the repertoire than in tumor tissue. TCR diversity was significantly higher in younger patients, and higher tumor TCR diversity was associated with shorter overall and disease-free survival. Only about 16 patients were included in the cohort, and the need for larger samples and more detailed clinical data was noted by the authors. TCR diversity (inverse Simpson) was significantly higher in tumor than in normal lung tissue (around 460 vs 160, P = 0.0075, Mann-Whitney U test). Peripheral blood was not sequenced, so blood TCRbeta repertoires were not examined in the lung cancer patients of the study. Neither the sequencing platform nor unique molecular identifiers are named or mentioned anywhere in the methods.

The germline V gene specifies SQVTM as CDR1 and ANQGSEA as CDR2. The CDR3 measures 13 amino acids from cysteine to phenylalanine. Only the CDR3 part of the read is kept: 39 bases, read in frame from the first base. This clonotype was counted a single time. Which antigen it targets is not known. Relative to the germline gene, one junction end is altered; a read error may explain this. The rearrangement joined TRBV29-1 to TRBJ2-5; the D gene is possibly TRBD1, with 6 bases matching. Sequenced material: distant non-tumor lung tissue. This clonotype was sampled from a man between 60 and 75 years old with small cell lung cancer. DNA sequence: TGCAGCGTTGGGTGGGACACCAGGGAGACCCAGTACTTT. This is translated as CSVGWDTRETQYF.